This T cell receptor (beta chain) appears in the sequencing data of a study of T cell repertoires in cytomegalovirus infection. The V segment lost 6 bases and the J segment 0 bases; nucleotides outside the gene matches: 5. The germline V gene has CDR1 MNHNY and CDR2 SVGAGI (reference sequence). This CDR3 has 15 amino acids. TCRdb analysed the reads with MiXCR anew, one entry per CDR3 protein. The table includes some 280,000 distinct CDR3 sequences, roughly 13% detected once. This rearrangement joins TRBV6-6 to TRBJ1-5; TRBD1 aligns across 7 bases. This TCR came from a human donor in good health (CMV status not recorded). Some clones in this sample may be carry-over from other donors' samples. The sequenced sample was PBMCs. CDR3 sequence reads: CASRKTGISNQPQHF. In DNA form, the CDR3 reads TGTGCCAGCAGGAAGACAGGGATTAGCAATCAGCCCCAGCATTTT.